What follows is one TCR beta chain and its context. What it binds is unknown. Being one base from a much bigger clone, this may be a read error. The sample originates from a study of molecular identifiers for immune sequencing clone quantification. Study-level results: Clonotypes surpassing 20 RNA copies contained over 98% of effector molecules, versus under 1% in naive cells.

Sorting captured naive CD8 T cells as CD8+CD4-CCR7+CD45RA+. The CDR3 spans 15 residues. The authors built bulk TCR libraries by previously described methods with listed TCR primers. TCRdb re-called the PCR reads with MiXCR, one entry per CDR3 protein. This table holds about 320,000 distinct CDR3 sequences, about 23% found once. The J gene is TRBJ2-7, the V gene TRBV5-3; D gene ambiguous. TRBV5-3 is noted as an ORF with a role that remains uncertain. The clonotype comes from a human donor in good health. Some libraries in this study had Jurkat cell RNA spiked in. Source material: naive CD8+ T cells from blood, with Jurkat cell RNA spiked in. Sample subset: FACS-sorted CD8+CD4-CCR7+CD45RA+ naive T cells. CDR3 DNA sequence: TGTGTCAGCAGCTTCCCGGTGCCCCCAACCTACGAGCAGTACTTC. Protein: CVSSFPVPPTYEQYF.